This T cell receptor beta chain emerged from a study of cytomegalovirus exposure and HLA in healthy donors. At the level of the study: A previous analysis identified 90 million to 140 million unique TCR beta sequences derived from about 180 million T cells.

60 Vbeta and 13 Jbeta primers were used in PCR. The data were produced by immunoSEQ multiplex PCR, yet TCRdb's version contains in-frame clones alone and is incomplete. The sample yields some 150,000 clones, around 75% seen once. The CDR3 sequence is 15 residues long. Trimming cost V 0 bases and J 5 bases, with 10 bases left between them. Germline CDR1 and CDR2: MNHNS and SASEGT. The clonotype originates from a woman in her 30s in good health and CMV-seronegative. The V and J genes are TRBV6-1 and TRBJ1-4; the D gene is possibly TRBD1 (5 bases). What was sequenced was PBMCs. The CDR3 nucleotides are TGTGCCAGCAGTGAAGCGGACATCCCGAATGAAAAACTGTTTTTT. Protein sequence: CASSEADIPNEKLFF.